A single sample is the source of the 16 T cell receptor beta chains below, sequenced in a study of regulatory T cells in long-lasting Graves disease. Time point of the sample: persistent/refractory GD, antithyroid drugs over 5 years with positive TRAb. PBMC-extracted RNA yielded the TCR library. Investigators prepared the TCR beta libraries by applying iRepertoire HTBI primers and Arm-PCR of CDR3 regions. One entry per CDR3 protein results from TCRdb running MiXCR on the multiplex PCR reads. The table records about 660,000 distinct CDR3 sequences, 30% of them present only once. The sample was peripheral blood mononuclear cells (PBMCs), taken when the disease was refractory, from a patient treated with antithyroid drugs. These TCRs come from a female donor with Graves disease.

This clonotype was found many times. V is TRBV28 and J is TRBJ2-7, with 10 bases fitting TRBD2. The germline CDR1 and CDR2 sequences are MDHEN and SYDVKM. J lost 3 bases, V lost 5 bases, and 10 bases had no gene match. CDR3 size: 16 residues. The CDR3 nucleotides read TGTGCCAGCAGTCGTAGCGGGAGGTCCCAACACTACGAGCAGTACTTC. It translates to CASSRSGRSQHYEQYF.

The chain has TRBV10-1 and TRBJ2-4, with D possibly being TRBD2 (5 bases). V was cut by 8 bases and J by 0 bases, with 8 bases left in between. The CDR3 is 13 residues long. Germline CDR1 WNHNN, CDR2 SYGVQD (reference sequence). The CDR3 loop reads CASGRVAKNIQYF. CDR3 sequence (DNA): TGCGCCAGCGGGCGGGTAGCCAAAAACATTCAGTACTTC.

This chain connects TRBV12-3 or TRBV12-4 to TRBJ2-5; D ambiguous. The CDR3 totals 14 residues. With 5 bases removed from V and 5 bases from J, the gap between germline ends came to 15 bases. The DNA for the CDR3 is TGTGCCAGCAGTCACCCGAACGAGTGGGAGACCCAGTACTTC. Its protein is CASSHPNEWETQYF.

In DNA form, the CDR3 reads TGTGCCAGCAGTTACGTGGGAGGGAACACTGAAGCTTTCTTT. This codes for CASSYVGGNTEAFF. The chain joins TRBV6-2 or TRBV6-3 to TRBJ1-1; D not resolved. The V gene's germline CDR1 is MNHEY and CDR2 SVGEGT. The length of the CDR3 is 14 residues. V lost 2 bases, J lost 1 base, and 8 bases lay in between.

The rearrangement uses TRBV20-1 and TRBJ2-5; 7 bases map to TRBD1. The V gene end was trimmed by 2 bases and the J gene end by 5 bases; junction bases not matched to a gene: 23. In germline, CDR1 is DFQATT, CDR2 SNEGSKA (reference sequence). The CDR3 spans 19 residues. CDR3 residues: CSARIQGLGFTGPVETQYF. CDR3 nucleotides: TGCAGTGCTAGAATACAGGGGCTGGGATTCACGGGGCCGGTGGAGACCCAGTACTTC.

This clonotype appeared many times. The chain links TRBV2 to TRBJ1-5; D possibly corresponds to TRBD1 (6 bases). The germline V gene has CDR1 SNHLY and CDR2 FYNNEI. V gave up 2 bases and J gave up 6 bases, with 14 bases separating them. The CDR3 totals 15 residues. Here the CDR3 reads CASSEMGQGIQPQHF. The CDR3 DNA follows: TGTGCCAGCAGTGAAATGGGTCAGGGGATTCAGCCCCAGCATTTT. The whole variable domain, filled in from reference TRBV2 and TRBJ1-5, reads EPEVTQTPSHQVTQMGQEVILRCVPISNHLYFYWYRQILGQKVEFLVSFYNNEISEKSEIFDDQFSVERPDGSNFTLKIRSTKLEDSAMYFCASSEMGQGIQPQHFGDGTRLSIL.

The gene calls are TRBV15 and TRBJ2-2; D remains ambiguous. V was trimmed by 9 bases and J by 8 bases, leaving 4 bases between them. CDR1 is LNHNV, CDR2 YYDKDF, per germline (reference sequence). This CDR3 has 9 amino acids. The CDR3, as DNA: TGTGCCACTCAAGGGGAGCTGTTTTTT. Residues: CATQGELFF.

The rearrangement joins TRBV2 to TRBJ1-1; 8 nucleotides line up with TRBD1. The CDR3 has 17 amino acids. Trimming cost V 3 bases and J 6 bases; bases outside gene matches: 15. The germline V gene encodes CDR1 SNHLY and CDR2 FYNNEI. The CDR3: CASSDLTSLDRAPEAFF. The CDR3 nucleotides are TGTGCCAGCAGTGATTTAACGTCTTTGGACAGGGCCCCTGAAGCTTTCTTT.

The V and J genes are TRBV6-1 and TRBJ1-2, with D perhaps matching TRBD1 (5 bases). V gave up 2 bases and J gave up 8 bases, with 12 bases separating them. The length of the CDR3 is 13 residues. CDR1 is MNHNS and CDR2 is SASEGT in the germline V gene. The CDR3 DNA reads TGTGCCAGCAGTGAAACGGCAGGGATCGGCTACACCTTC. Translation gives CASSETAGIGYTF.

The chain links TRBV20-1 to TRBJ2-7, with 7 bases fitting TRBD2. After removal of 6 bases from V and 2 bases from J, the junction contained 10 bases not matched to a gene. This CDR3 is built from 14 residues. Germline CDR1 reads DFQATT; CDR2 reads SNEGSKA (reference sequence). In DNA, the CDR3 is TGCAGTGCAACGAAAGCGGGAAATCCCTACGAGCAGTACTTC. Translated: CSATKAGNPYEQYF.

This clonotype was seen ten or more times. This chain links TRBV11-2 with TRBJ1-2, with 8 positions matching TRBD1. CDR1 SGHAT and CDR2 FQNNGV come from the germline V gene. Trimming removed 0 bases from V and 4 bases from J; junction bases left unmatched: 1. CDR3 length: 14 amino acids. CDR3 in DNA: TGTGCCAGCAGCTTAGATACAGGGGGCTATGGCTACACCTTC. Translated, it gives CASSLDTGGYGYTF. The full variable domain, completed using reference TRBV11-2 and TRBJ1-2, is EAGVAQSPRYKIIEKRQSVAFWCNPISGHATLYWYQQILGQGPKLLIQFQNNGVVDDSQLPKDRFSAERLKGVDSTLKIQPAKLEDSAVYLCASSLDTGGYGYTFGSGTRLTVV.

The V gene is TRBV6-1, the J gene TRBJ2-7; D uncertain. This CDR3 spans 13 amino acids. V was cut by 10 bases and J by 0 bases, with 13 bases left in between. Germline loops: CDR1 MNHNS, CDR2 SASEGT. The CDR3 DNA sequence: TGTGCCACCGAAAGGCCCCGCTCCTACGAGCAGTACTTC. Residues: CATERPRSYEQYF.

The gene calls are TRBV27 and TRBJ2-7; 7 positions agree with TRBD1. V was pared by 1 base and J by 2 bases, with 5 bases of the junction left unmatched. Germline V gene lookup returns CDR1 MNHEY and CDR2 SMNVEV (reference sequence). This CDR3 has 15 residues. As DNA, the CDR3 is TGTGCCAGCAGTTTATATACAGGGGTAGCCTACGAGCAGTACTTC. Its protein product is CASSLYTGVAYEQYF.

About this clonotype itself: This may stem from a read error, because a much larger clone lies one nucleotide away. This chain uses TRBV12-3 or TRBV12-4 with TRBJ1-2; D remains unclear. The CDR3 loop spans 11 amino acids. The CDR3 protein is CASGFHYGYTF. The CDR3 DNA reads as TGTGCCAGCGGTTTCCACTATGGCTACACCTTC.

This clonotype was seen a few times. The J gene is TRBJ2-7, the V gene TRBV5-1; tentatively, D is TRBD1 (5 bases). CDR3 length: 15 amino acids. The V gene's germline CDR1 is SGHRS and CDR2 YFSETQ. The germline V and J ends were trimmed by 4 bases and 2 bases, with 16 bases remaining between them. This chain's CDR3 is CASSINSGSPYEQYF. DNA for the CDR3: TGCGCCAGCAGCATAAACTCAGGGTCCCCCTACGAGCAGTACTTC.

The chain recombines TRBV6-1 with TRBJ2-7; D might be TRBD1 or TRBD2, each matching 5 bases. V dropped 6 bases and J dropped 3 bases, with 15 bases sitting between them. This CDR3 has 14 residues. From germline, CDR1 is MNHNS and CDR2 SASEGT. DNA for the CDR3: TGTGCCAGCAGCCCGGGGCGGACTTACTACGAGCAGTACTTC. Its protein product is CASSPGRTYYEQYF.